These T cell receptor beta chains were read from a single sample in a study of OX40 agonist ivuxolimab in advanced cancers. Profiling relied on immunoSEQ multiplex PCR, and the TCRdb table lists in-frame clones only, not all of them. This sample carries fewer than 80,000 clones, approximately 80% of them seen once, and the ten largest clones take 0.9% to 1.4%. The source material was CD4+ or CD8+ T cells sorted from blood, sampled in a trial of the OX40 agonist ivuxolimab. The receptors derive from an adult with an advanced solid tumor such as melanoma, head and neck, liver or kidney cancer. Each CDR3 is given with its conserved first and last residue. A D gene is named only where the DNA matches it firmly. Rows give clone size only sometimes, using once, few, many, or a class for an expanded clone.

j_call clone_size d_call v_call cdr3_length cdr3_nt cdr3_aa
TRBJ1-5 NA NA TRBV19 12 TGTGCCAGTAGTATATCAAGTCAGCCCCAGCATTTT CASSISSQPQHF
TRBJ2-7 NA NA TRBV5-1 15 TGCGCCAGCAGCTTGGGGACAGTCCCGTCCTACGAGCAGTACTTC CASSLGTVPSYEQYF
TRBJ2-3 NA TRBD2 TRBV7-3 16 TGTGCCAGCAGCTTATATCTAGCGGGGGGCCCAGATACGCAGTATTTT CASSLYLAGGPDTQYF
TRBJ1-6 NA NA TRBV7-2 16 TGTGCCAGCAGCTTAGGGTCCCCAGTGAACAATTCACCCCTCCACTTT CASSLGSPVNNSPLHF
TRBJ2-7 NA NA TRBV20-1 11 TGCAGTGGCCTTGAAGGGGTCGAGCAGTACTTC CSGLEGVEQYF
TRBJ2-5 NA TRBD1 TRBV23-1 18 TGCGCCAGCAGTCCGGGACAGGGTTACGGTCTCTGGCAAGAGACCCAGTACTTC CASSPGQGYGLWQETQYF
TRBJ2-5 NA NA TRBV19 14 TGTGCCAGTAGTCAGGGTAGCAGGGTAGAGACCCAGTACTTC CASSQGSRVETQYF
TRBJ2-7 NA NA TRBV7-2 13 TGTGCCAGCAGCCGCGGGACCGTATACGAGCAGTACTTC CASSRGTVYEQYF
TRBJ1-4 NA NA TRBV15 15 TGTGCCACCAGCAGAGGTCGAACAAGTGGGGAAAAACTGTTTTTT CATSRGRTSGEKLFF
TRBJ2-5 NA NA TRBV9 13 TGTGCCAGCAGCTCGGGGGTGGGCGAGACCCAGTACTTC CASSSGVGETQYF
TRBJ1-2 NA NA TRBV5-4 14 TGTGCCAGCAGCTTGGATTTGGCAGATCGTGGCTACACCTTC CASSLDLADRGYTF
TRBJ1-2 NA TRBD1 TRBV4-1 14 TGCGCCAGCAGCCAAACCATAACAGGGGGTGGCTACACCTTC CASSQTITGGGYTF
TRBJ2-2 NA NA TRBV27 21 TGTGCCAGCAGTTCACCATCCGAACGAGGGGCGGGGGCCCTAGTGGTCGGGGAGCTGTTTTTT CASSSPSERGAGALVVGELFF
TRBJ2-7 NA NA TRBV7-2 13 TGTGCCAGCAGCACCCAAGGCCCTGAGGAGCAGTACTTC CASSTQGPEEQYF
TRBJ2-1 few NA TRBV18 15 TGTGCCAGCTCACGATCGTTGTCAGGGGTCGATGAGCAGTTCTTC CASSRSLSGVDEQFF
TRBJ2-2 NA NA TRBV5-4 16 TGTGCCAGCAGCCAAGACCTAGCCAGGTATACCGGGGAGCTGTTTTTT CASSQDLARYTGELFF
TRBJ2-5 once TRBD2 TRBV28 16 TGTGCCAGCAGTTTATATGGGGGGGGTTCCCAAGAGACCCAGTACTTC CASSLYGGGSQETQYF
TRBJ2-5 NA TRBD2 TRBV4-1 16 TGCGCCAGCAGCCAAGATAGCGGGGGGGGCCAAGAGACCCAGTACTTC CASSQDSGGGQETQYF
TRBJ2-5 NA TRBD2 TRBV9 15 TGTGCCAGCAGTCCTAGCGGGACCGACCAAGAGACCCAGTACTTC CASSPSGTDQETQYF
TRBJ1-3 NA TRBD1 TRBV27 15 TGTGCCAGTCATTCTTCAACAGGGGACCGGAACACCATATATTTT CASHSSTGDRNTIYF
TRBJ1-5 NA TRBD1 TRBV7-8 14 TGTGCCAGCAGCTTAGGCAGGGGGGTTCAGCCCCAGCATTTT CASSLGRGVQPQHF
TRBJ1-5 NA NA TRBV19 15 TGTGCCAGTGAACGTCGGCAGGGAGGCGATCAGCCCCAGCATTTT CASERRQGGDQPQHF
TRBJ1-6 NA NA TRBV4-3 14 TGCGCCAGCAGCCAAGCCAGGGGTCCATCACCCCTCCACTTT CASSQARGPSPLHF
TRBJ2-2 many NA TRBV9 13 TGTGCCAGCAGCGGGATGAGAAGCGGGGAGCTGTTTTTT CASSGMRSGELFF
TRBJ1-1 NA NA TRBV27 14 TGTGCCAGCAGTTTAAAGGGGGGAAACACTGAAGCTTTCTTT CASSLKGGNTEAFF
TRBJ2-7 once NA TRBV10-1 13 TGCGCCAGCAGTGCTGCAGGAGAGTCGGAGCAGTACTTC CASSAAGESEQYF
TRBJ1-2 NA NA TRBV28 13 TGTGCCAGCAGCCGGACGGGTGGTGGCGGCTACACCTTC CASSRTGGGGYTF
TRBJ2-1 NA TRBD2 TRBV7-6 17 TGTGCCAGCAGCTTTGAGGCTAGCGGGGGGGCCTACAATGAGCAGTTCTTC CASSFEASGGAYNEQFF
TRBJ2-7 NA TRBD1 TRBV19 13 TGTGCCAGTAGTGGGACAGAGTTCACCGAGCAGTACTTC CASSGTEFTEQYF
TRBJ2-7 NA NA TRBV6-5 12 TGTGCCAGCAGACAGGACGACTACGAGCAGTACTTC CASRQDDYEQYF
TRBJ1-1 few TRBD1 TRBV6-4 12 TGTGCCAGCAGTGACTCGGGACAGCCAGCTTTCTTT CASSDSGQPAFF
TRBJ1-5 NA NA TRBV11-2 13 TGTGCCAGCAGCTTAGCCCCCCGGTCGCCCCAGCATTTT CASSLAPRSPQHF
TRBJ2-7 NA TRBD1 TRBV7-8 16 TGTGCCAGCAGCTTAGTCCTAAGGGACAGGGCCTACGAGCAGTACTTC CASSLVLRDRAYEQYF
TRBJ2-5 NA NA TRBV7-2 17 TGTGCCAGCAGCGCCCTCCCTCCCAGGGGGGGACAAGAGACCCAGTACTTC CASSALPPRGGQETQYF
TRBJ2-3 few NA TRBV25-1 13 TGTGCCAGCAGTGAAATGGGGACAGATACGCAGTATTTT CASSEMGTDTQYF
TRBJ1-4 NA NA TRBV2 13 TGTGCCAGCGTTGGGACAAAGGGAGAAAAACTGTTTTTT CASVGTKGEKLFF
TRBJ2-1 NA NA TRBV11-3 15 TGTGCCAGCAGCTTAGAGCAGGGCACCTACAATGAGCAGTTCTTC CASSLEQGTYNEQFF
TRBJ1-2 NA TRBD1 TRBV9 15 TGTGCCAGCAGCGTAGGGGACAGGGGGGCCTATGGCTACACCTTC CASSVGDRGAYGYTF
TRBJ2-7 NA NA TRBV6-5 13 TGTGCCAGCAGTTACTCCCAGGGACACGAGCAGTACTTC CASSYSQGHEQYF
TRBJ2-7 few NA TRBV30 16 TGTGCCTGGAGTGTCTTTGGGCAGGGGATCTTGGACGAGCAGTACTTC CAWSVFGQGILDEQYF
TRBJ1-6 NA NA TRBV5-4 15 TGTGCCAGCGTCCAGGGTAAAGGGTCGGATTCACCCCTCCACTTT CASVQGKGSDSPLHF
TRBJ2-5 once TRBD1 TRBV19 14 TGTGCCAGTAGTATGACAGGGAATAAAGAGACCCAGTACTTC CASSMTGNKETQYF
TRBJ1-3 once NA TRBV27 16 TGTGCCAGCGGGTCCTTGGCCGGGGTCTCTGGAAACACCATATATTTT CASGSLAGVSGNTIYF
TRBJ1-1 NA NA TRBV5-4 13 TGTGCCAGCAGCTTGGGCGGGGAAGCTGAAGCTTTCTTT CASSLGGEAEAFF
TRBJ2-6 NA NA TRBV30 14 TGTGCCTGGAGTGCCCATTCTGGGGCCAACGTCCTGACTTTC CAWSAHSGANVLTF
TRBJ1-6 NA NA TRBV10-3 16 TGTGCCATCAGTGGGACAACACCGGGACAAAATTCACCCCTCCACTTT CAISGTTPGQNSPLHF
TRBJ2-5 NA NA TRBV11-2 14 TGTGCCAGCAGCCACCGACAGGGAGGGGAGACCCAGTACTTC CASSHRQGGETQYF
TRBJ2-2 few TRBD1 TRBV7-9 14 TGTGCCAGCAGAACAGGGGGTGTCGCCGGGGAGCTGTTTTTT CASRTGGVAGELFF
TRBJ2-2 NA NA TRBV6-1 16 TGTGCCAGCAGTGAAATAAGGGGATCGAACGGGGGGGAGCTGTTTTTT CASSEIRGSNGGELFF
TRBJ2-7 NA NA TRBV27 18 TGTGCCAGCAGTTTATCGTTGGGGGGCGGCGGGGCGGTTTACGAGCAGTACTTC CASSLSLGGGGAVYEQYF
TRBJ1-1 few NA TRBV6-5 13 TGTGCCAGCAGTCCCCATGGGGGCGGCGAAGCTTTCTTT CASSPHGGGEAFF
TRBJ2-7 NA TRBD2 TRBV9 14 TGTGCCAGCAGCGTAGTGAGCAGGGAGGGCGAGCAGTACTTC CASSVVSREGEQYF
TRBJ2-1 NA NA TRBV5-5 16 TGTGCCAGCAGCCTAACCGGGACAAACTCCTACAATGAGCAGTTCTTC CASSLTGTNSYNEQFF
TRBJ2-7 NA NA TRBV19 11 TGTGCCAGTAGTACCCCAAGGGAGCAGTACTTC CASSTPREQYF
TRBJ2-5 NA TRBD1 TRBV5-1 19 TGCGCCAGCAGCCAAGCACTGGTGGGATCAGGGGGCGAACAAGAGACCCAGTACTTC CASSQALVGSGGEQETQYF
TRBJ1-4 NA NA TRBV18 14 TGTGCCAGCTCATTGAACAGGGACCATGAAAAACTGTTTTTT CASSLNRDHEKLFF